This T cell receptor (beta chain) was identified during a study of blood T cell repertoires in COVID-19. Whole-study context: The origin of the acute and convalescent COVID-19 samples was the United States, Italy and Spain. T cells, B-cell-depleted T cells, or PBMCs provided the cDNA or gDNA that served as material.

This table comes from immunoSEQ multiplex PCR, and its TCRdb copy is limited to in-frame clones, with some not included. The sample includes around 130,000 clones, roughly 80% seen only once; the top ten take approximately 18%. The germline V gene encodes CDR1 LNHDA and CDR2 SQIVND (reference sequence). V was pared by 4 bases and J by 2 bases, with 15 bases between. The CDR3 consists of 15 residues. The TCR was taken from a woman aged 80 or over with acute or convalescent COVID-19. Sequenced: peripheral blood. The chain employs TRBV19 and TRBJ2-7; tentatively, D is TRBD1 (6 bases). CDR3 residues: CASSTAAGTTYEQYF. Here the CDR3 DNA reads TGTGCCAGTAGTACCGCGGCCGGGACAACCTACGAGCAGTACTTC. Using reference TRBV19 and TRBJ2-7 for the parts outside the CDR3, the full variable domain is DGGITQSPKYLFRKEGQNVTLSCEQNLNHDAMYWYRQDPGQGLRLIYYSQIVNDFQKGDIAEGYSVSREKKESFPLTVTSAQKNPTAFYLCASSTAAGTTYEQYFGPGTRLTVT.